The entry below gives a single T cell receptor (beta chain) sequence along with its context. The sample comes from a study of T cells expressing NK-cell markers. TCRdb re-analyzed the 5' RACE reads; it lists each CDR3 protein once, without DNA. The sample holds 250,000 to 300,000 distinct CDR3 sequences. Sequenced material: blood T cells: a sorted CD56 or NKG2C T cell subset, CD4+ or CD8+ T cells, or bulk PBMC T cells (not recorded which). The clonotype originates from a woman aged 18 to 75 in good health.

Here the CDR3 reads CASSGTAYTGELFF. The genes are TRBV12-3 or TRBV12-4 and TRBJ2-2; no DNA is available, so the TRBD1 call from TCRdb remains unchecked. The CDR3 has 14 amino acids.